This TCR beta chain was recorded in a study of beta chain features in type 1 diabetes. Study findings and constraints: TCRB repertoires of naive, central memory and Treg cells appeared more similar among patients than among healthy donors.

Germline loops: CDR1 SNHLY, CDR2 FYNNEI. This CDR3 is built from 15 residues. V dropped 2 bases and J dropped 5 bases, with 15 bases sitting between them. cDNA synthesis used the whole RNA isolate, giving expressed TCRB sequences. TCRdb's copy holds only in-frame clones and misses some; the assay was immunoSEQ multiplex PCR. The sample has about 450,000 clones, roughly an eighth seen once; the top ten hold about 0.042%. About this clone: Antigen: not known.

The rearrangement uses TRBV2 and TRBJ2-5; D gene unclear. Sequencing was carried out using naive CD4+ T cells from blood. This TCR derives from a young woman in good health. CDR3 DNA sequence: TGTGCCAGCAGTGAAAGACGGGCTCTTTCGGAGACCCAGTACTTC. This codes for CASSERRALSETQYF.